Sequencing of this TCR beta chain was carried out in a study of T cell responses to AZD1222 COVID-19 vaccine. Turning to the study itself: Second-dose timings of about 4 or about 12 weeks were pooled.

Concerning this clone: Its antigen is unidentified.

Libraries were prepared by immunoSEQ multiplex PCR; TCRdb keeps only in-frame clonotypes and omits some of them. The sample includes 130,000 to 150,000 clones, 92% of them seen just once. Findings and caveats of the study: CD4 TCRs linked to vaccination spanned spike, dominating at 160-218 and 743-854. Spike-specific TCRs gained breadth and depth after people received two AZD1222 doses.

The CDR3 contains 13 residues. Trimming took 6 bases from V and 4 from J, leaving 13 bases between them. CDR1 and CDR2 (germline): SGHTS, YDEGEE. The receptor's source is an adult in good health. This material consisted of peripheral blood, taken on day 0 of AZD1222 vaccination. This sequence joins TRBV5-8 and TRBJ1-2, with unresolved D. The CDR3 DNA reads as TGTGCCAGCAATGAGCGCCTCTCCTATGGCTACACCTTC. Translating it yields CASNERLSYGYTF. The full variable domain, with the rest looked up from reference TRBV5-8 and TRBJ1-2, is EAGVTQSPTHLIKTRGQQATLRCSPISGHTSVYWYQQALGLGLQFLLWYDEGEERNRGNFPPRFSGRQFPNYSSELNVNALELEDSALYLCASNERLSYGYTFGSGTRLTVV.